This TCR beta chain was recorded in a study of CD8 T cells in ankylosing spondylitis. Study results and limitations: Significant enrichment of disease-linked clones was reportedly seen in matched ankylosing spondylitis synovial fluid. Peripheral blood held disease-linked clones only at relatively low frequency, and these were CD8+.

As to this clonotype: Its specificity is not known.

5'-RACE, quantitative and with molecular barcodes, yielded the TCR beta libraries. A single record per CDR3 protein comes from TCRdb applying MiXCR to the 5' RACE reads. Of 290,000 or so distinct CDR3 sequences listed, around 21% are singletons. Input material: blood, either unsorted or a sorted T cell fraction (not recorded which). This clonotype was sampled from a female donor with ankylosing spondylitis or in good health (not recorded which).

The CDR3 is CSATLAGRIEQYF. CDR3 DNA: TGCAGTGCTACACTAGCGGGGCGGATTGAGCAGTACTTC. The rearrangement links TRBV20-1 to TRBJ2-7; 10 bases are a match to TRBD2. The CDR3 contains 13 residues. Germline V gene lookup returns CDR1 DFQATT and CDR2 SNEGSKA (reference sequence). J gave up 7 bases and V 4 bases, and 7 bases lay outside the gene matches.